The 8 T cell receptor beta chains presented below share a single source sample, sequenced in a study of blood T cell repertoires in COVID-19. Clones were read by immunoSEQ multiplex PCR, and TCRdb kept only the in-frame ones, dropping some. This repertoire shows 170,000 or so clones, roughly 80% found once; its top ten account for roughly 13%. The sequenced material came from peripheral blood. The receptor source for this set is a man younger than 35 with active or convalescent COVID-19.

The chain employs TRBV12-1 and TRBJ1-2. TRBV12-1 is marked as a pseudogene. The CDR3 runs to 10 residues. CDR3 in amino acids: CASSLNGYTF. DNA for the CDR3: TGTGCCAGCAGTCTTAATGGCTACACCTTC.

J is TRBJ1-3 and V is TRBV3-1 (or the pseudogene TRBV3-2), with D uncertain. V was clipped by 0 bases and J by 0 bases, with 12 bases between them. The CDR3 extends over 17 amino acids. Per the germline V gene, CDR1 is LGHDT and CDR2 is YNNKEL (reference sequence). CDR3: CASSQEIETLSGNTIYF. The CDR3 DNA follows: TGTGCCAGCAGCCAAGAGATTGAGACTCTCTCTGGAAACACCATATATTTT.

This clone was seen a handful of times. CDR3 DNA sequence: TGTGCCAGCAGCTTAGTGAAGGAGGTGCACGAGCAGTACTTC. It translates to CASSLVKEVHEQYF. The rearrangement uses TRBV11-2 and TRBJ2-7, with a tentative D call TRBD2 (5 bases). Germline CDR1 and CDR2: SGHAT and FQNNGV. V was shortened by 1 base and J by 5 bases, with 12 bases between the two germline ends. The CDR3 runs to 14 residues.

The chain couples TRBV12-3 or TRBV12-4 to TRBJ1-1; 7 bases are shared with TRBD1. This CDR3 is 13 amino acids long. V was clipped by 6 bases and J by 1 base; unmatched bases: 2. CDR3 protein: CASSGQANTEAFF. The CDR3 nucleotides are TGTGCCAGCAGCGGACAGGCGAACACTGAAGCTTTCTTT.

The chain couples TRBV6-5 to TRBJ1-2; D gene ambiguous. Germline lookup yields CDR1 MNHEY and CDR2 SVGAGI. The CDR3 totals 13 residues. V gave up 6 bases and J gave up 5 bases, with 13 bases separating them. This CDR3 is CASRNPGIYGYTF. The CDR3 coding sequence is TGTGCCAGCAGGAACCCAGGTATATATGGCTACACCTTC.

The chain couples TRBV6-5 to TRBJ2-5; 9 bases line up with TRBD2. The CDR3 is 16 amino acids. Germline CDR1 is MNHEY and CDR2 is SVGAGI. The V and J ends lost 2 bases and 5 bases, in that order; junction bases with no gene match: 9. CDR3 protein: CASSYARGGAEETQYF. As DNA, the CDR3 is TGTGCCAGCAGTTACGCGCGCGGGGGGGCTGAGGAGACCCAGTACTTC.

V is TRBV2 and J is TRBJ1-1, with 11 bases aligning to TRBD1. CDR3 length: 15 amino acids. Unmatched junction bases numbered 7, after V lost 5 bases and J lost 5 bases. Germline V gene sequence: CDR1 SNHLY, CDR2 FYNNEI. The DNA for the CDR3 is TGTGCCAGCAGTAGGGACAGGGGGGAGGAAACTGAAGCTTTCTTT. As protein: CASSRDRGEETEAFF.

The CDR3, as DNA: TGTGCCAGCAGCTTAGTCCCAATCCCCTCTGGGGCCAACGTCCTGACTTTC. This encodes CASSLVPIPSGANVLTF. V gene TRBV7-2 combines with J gene TRBJ2-6; D gene uncertain. CDR1 is SGHTA, CDR2 FQGNSA, per germline. The ends were cut back, 1 base at V and 0 bases at J, with 10 bases in the middle. The CDR3 runs 17 residues. The whole variable domain, filled in from reference TRBV7-2 and TRBJ2-6, reads GAGVSQSPSNKVTEKGKDVELRCDPISGHTALYWYRQSLGQGLEFLIYFQGNSAPDKSGLPSDRFSAERTGGSVSTLTIQRTQQEDSAVYLCASSLVPIPSGANVLTFGAGSRLTVL.